In this sample, the clone carrying this TCR beta chain turned up many times. These data come from a study of T-cell reconstitution after alpha-beta-depleted transplantation in children. It was with unique molecular identifiers that the TCRbeta library was prepared. TCRdb ran MiXCR on the PCR reads and lists one entry per CDR3 protein. The sample includes just over 350,000 distinct CDR3 sequences, about an eighth seen only once; the top ten take roughly 4.5%. The CDR3 length is 14 residues. Trimming removed 5 bases from V and 6 bases from J, with 13 bases in between. The germline CDR1 and CDR2 sequences are SEHNR and FQNEAQ (reference sequence).

The source is a human donor who donated a stem cell graft to a child with Fanconi anemia. The sequences come from PBMCs, collected from the stem cell graft. The V and J genes are TRBV7-9 and TRBJ2-2; D unresolved. CDR3 nucleotides: TGTGCCAGCAGCGGCGAAGGGTCTGCCGGGGAGCTGTTTTTT. Protein: CASSGEGSAGELFF.